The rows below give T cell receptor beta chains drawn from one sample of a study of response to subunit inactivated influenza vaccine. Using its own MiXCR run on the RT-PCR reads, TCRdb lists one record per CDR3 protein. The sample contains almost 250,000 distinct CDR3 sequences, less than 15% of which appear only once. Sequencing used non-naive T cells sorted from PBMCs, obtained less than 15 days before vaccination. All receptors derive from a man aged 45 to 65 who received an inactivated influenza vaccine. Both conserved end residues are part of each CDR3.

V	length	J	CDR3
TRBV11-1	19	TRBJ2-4	CASRKEGLGQASAKNIQYF
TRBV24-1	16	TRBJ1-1	CATSEDSEGVRPEAFF
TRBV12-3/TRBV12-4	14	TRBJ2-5	CASSFESSKETQYF
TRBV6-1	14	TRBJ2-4	CASSRGGNENIQYF
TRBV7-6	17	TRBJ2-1	CASSFVGTGISYNEQFF
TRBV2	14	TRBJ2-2	CASSAGVGTGELFF
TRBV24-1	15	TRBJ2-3	CATSDPSSPTDTQYF
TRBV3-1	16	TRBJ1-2	CASSQGRRRANYGYTF
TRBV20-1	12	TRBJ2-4	CSTRVGGNIQYF
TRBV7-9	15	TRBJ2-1	CASSLRWGGGNEQFF
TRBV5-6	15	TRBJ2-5	CASSLRQGAVETQYF
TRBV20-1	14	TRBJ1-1	CSVRAGTANTEAFF
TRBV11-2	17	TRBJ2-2	CASSPPWGRGNTGELSF
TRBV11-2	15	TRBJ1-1	CASSWGMGANTEAFF
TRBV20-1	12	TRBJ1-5	CSAKSGDQPQHF
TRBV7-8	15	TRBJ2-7	CASSNGAGGYHEQYF
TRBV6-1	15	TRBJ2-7	CASSRTGSRSYEQYF
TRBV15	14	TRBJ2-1	CATSRGRGLDEQFF
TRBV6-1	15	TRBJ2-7	CASSPSGTASYEQYF
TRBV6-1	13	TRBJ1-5	CASKEGINQPQHF
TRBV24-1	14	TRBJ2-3	CATSGSGATDTQYF
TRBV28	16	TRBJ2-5	CASSDIRDRDQETQYF
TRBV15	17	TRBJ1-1	CATSSYRRAGVGAEAFF
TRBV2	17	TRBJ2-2	CASSGLAGGPNTGELFF
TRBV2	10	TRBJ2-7	CASTQYEQYF
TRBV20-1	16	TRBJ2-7	CSAKGVAGGQVYEQYF
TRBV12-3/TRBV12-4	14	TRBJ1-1	CASSLEGRRVEAFF
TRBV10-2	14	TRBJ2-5	CASRSSGGQETQYF
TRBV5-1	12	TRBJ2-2	CASSLSYGELFF
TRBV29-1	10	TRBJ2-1	CSVGWDEQFF
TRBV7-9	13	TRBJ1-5	CASSLERDQPQHF